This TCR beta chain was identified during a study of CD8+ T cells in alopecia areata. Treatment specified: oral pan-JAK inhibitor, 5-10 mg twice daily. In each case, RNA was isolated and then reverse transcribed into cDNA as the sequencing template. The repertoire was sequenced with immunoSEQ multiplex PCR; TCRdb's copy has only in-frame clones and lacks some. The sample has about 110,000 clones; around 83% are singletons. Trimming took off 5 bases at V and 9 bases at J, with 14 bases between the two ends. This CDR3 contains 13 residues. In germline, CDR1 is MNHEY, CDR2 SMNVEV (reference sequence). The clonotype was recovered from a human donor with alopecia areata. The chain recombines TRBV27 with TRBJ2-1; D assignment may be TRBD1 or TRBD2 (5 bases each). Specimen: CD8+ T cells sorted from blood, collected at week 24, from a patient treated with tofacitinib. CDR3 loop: CASSRPTEGEQFF. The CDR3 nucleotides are TGTGCCAGCAGTCGCCCGACAGAGGGTGAGCAGTTCTTC.